This entry lists 9 T cell receptor beta chains sequenced from one sample in a study of cytomegalovirus exposure and HLA in healthy donors. The PCR used 60 Vbeta and 13 Jbeta primers. The data were produced by immunoSEQ multiplex PCR, yet TCRdb's version contains in-frame clones alone and is incomplete. The sample records a few hundred thousand clones, roughly 80% being singletons. Input material: PBMCs. These receptors all come from a man aged 25-45 years in good health and CMV-seronegative.

The chain couples TRBV7-2 to TRBJ2-3, with 7 bases matching TRBD2. Germline V gene lookup returns CDR1 SGHTA and CDR2 FQGNSA. J gave up 0 bases and V 4 bases, and 4 bases lay outside the gene matches. This CDR3 has 15 amino acids. The CDR3 coding sequence is TGTGCCAGCAGCTCGAGGCGGGGGAGCACAGATACGCAGTATTTT. Protein sequence: CASSSRRGSTDTQYF.

The rearrangement links TRBV28 to TRBJ2-5; D may be TRBD2 (5 bases). The length of the CDR3 is 13 residues. Germline CDR1 MDHEN, CDR2 SYDVKM. Trimming pared 4 bases from V and 9 bases from J, leaving 15 bases between. The CDR3 DNA sequence: TGTGCCAGCAGTTCCGGGCCCCCGGAGGCCCAGTACTTC. This gives the protein CASSSGPPEAQYF.

The rearrangement joins TRBV4-2 to TRBJ1-1; D ambiguous. The germline V gene has CDR1 LGHNA and CDR2 YNFKEQ. The CDR3 consists of 14 residues. V lost 0 bases to trimming and J lost 3 bases, with 8 bases between them. CDR3: CASSQERVDTEAFF. The CDR3 DNA is TGTGCCAGCAGCCAAGAGAGGGTAGACACTGAAGCTTTCTTT.

The chain employs TRBV28 and TRBJ1-6; D may be TRBD1 (6 bases). CDR3 length equals 16 residues. Germline-derived CDR1 and CDR2 are MDHEN and SYDVKM. Trimming pared 7 bases from V and 5 bases from J, leaving 18 bases between. The CDR3 protein is CASKQGRRVNNSPLHF. The CDR3 bases are TGTGCCAGCAAACAGGGACGTAGGGTTAATAATTCACCCCTCCACTTT.

CDR3 sequence: CASSYSNSIYGYTF. CDR3 DNA sequence: TGTGCCAGCAGTTACTCGAACAGTATCTATGGCTACACCTTC. The chain employs TRBV6-5 and TRBJ1-2; D gene uncertain. Trimming shortened V by 0 bases and J by 4 bases, and 9 bases separated the two germline ends. Germline lookup yields CDR1 MNHEY and CDR2 SVGAGI. This CDR3 region has 14 residues.

This clone came up once. This rearrangement joins TRBV2 to TRBJ2-5; D possibly corresponds to TRBD2 (6 bases). V lost 8 bases to trimming and J lost 1 base, with 14 bases between them. Germline CDR1 is SNHLY and CDR2 is FYNNEI. This CDR3 has 14 residues. The CDR3 here is CASWGWTTQETQYF. The CDR3 nucleotides are TGTGCCAGCTGGGGCTGGACTACCCAAGAGACCCAGTACTTC.

This clone was detected only a few times. This CDR3 is CASSLYHARDSNSPLHF. The CDR3 DNA reads TGTGCCAGCAGTCTCTACCATGCACGGGACAGTAATTCACCCCTCCACTTT. The V gene is TRBV28, the J gene TRBJ1-6; the match to TRBD1 covers 7 bases. V was pared by 5 bases and J by 6 bases, with 13 bases of the junction left unmatched. This CDR3 comprises 17 residues. The germline gives CDR1 MDHEN, CDR2 SYDVKM. Full variable domain (rest looked up from reference TRBV28 and TRBJ1-6): DVKVTQSSRYLVKRTGEKVFLECVQDMDHENMFWYRQDPGLGLRLIYFSYDVKMKEKGDIPEGYSVSREKKERFSLILESASTNQTSMYLCASSLYHARDSNSPLHFGNGTRLTVT.

This chain links TRBV9 with TRBJ2-7; D gene ambiguous. Between the trimmed V and J ends, which lost 0 bases and 5 bases, there was a span of 15 bases. The germline V gene has CDR1 SGDLS and CDR2 YYNGEE. This CDR3 comprises 15 residues. The CDR3 DNA reads TGTGCCAGCAGCGTAGCCTTTCTCCTTCCTAACGAGCAGTACTTC. As protein: CASSVAFLLPNEQYF.

This clone was seen a single time. This rearrangement joins TRBV5-5 to TRBJ2-3; 13 bases agree with TRBD2. The CDR3 covers 17 residues. Trimming cost V 0 bases and J 2 bases; bases outside gene matches: 3. Germline CDR1 SGHKS, CDR2 YYEKEE (reference sequence). Written as DNA, the CDR3 is TGTGCCAGCAGCTTGGGACTAGCGGGGGGCTACACAGATACGCAGTATTTT. Amino acids: CASSLGLAGGYTDTQYF.